These 23 T cell receptor beta chains were sequenced from one sample in a study of blood T cells in healthy people across ages. A J-beta primer mix and a sample-barcoded 5' primer were used in a second PCR of about 6 to 12 cycles. One entry per CDR3 protein results from TCRdb running MiXCR on the 5' RACE reads. This sample yields about 730,000 distinct CDR3 sequences, of which more than 40% are seen a single time; 20% to 25% belongs to the top ten. Material for sequencing was blood. These receptors were taken from a woman aged 55-70 years in good health.

The chain has TRBV27 and TRBJ1-4; D uncertain. CDR1 and CDR2 from the germline V gene are MNHEY and SMNVEV (reference sequence). This CDR3 comprises 13 residues. V was pared by 2 bases and J by 5 bases, with 6 bases between. This chain's CDR3 is CASSLRRNEKLFF. The CDR3 bases are TGTGCCAGCAGTTTACGCAGGAATGAAAAACTGTTTTTT.

This clonotype was detected only once. The chain combines TRBV20-1 with TRBJ2-2; perhaps D is TRBD1 or TRBD2 (5 bases each). Trimming pared 7 bases from V and 7 bases from J, leaving 13 bases between. This CDR3 region has 12 residues. CDR1 DFQATT and CDR2 SNEGSKA come from the germline V gene (reference sequence). CDR3 nucleotides: TGCAGTGTTACGGTTGGGGGCGGGGAGCTGTTTTTT. Protein: CSVTVGGGELFF.

A few counts support this clonotype. The rearrangement uses TRBV6-1 and TRBJ1-2; D might be TRBD1 (5 bases). There are 16 residues in the CDR3. Per the germline V gene, CDR1 is MNHNS and CDR2 is SASEGT. Trimming stripped 2 bases from V and 8 bases from J, with 21 bases between. CDR3 amino acids: CASSEFAGTYSMGYTF. Here the CDR3 DNA reads TGTGCCAGCAGTGAATTCGCCGGGACCTACTCTATGGGCTACACCTTC.

This clonotype was counted only a few times. In DNA form, the CDR3 reads TGTGCCAGCAGCGAACGACAGGGCGATGAGCAGTTCTTC. It specifies CASSERQGDEQFF. The chain is built from TRBV7-9 and TRBJ2-1; 7 bases align to TRBD1. This CDR3 spans 13 amino acids. V was pared by 5 bases and J by 8 bases, with 6 bases of the junction left unmatched. Germline values: CDR1 SEHNR, CDR2 FQNEAQ (reference sequence).

Comments on this clonotype: A read error may be the cause here, since a much bigger clone is one base away. The J gene is TRBJ2-6, the V gene TRBV6-4; D call uncertain. Per germline, CDR1 MRHNA and CDR2 SNTAGT. The CDR3 contains 15 residues. The CDR3 sequence is CASSAYSSGTNVLTF. The DNA for the CDR3 is TGTGCCAGCAGTGCATACAGCTCTGGGACCAACGTCCTGACTTTC.

As for this clonotype: The junction departs from germline at one end; a sequencing error may be responsible. This chain uses TRBV5-6 with TRBJ2-4; D gene uncertain. The CDR3 totals 16 residues. Germline assignment: CDR1 SGHDT and CDR2 YYEEEE. As DNA, the CDR3 is TGTGCCAGCAGCTTGAGTGGAAACTTAGCCAAAAACATTCGGTACTTC. It encodes CASSLSGNLAKNIRYF.

Notes on this clonotype: This may come from a read error, since a much larger clone is one base off. The CDR3 loop reads CASSSGQASSGANVLTF. CDR3 DNA: TGTGCCAGCAGTTCCGGACAGGCCAGCTCTGGGGCCAACGTCCTGACTTTC. The rearrangement joins TRBV28 to TRBJ2-6; 7 nucleotides match TRBD1. V gave up 4 bases and J gave up 0 bases; unmatched junction bases: 6. The CDR3 covers 17 residues. CDR1 and CDR2 (germline): MDHEN, SYDVKM.

The chain couples TRBV10-3 to TRBJ1-5; 7 bases agree with TRBD1. This CDR3 is built from 14 residues. Per the germline V gene, CDR1 is ENHRY and CDR2 is SYGVKD. V shed 6 bases, J shed 2 bases, and the junction held 4 bases outside the gene matches. CDR3: CAISYQGGNQPQHF. The CDR3 DNA follows: TGTGCCATCAGCTACCAGGGGGGCAATCAGCCCCAGCATTTT.

The chain couples TRBV6-2 or TRBV6-3 to TRBJ2-7; D unresolved. The CDR3 has 14 amino acids. Germline CDR1 MNHEY, CDR2 SVGEGT. Trimming removed 7 bases at V and 0 bases at J, with 13 bases between. CDR3 sequence: CASTSARSSYEQYF. The CDR3 nucleotides read TGTGCCAGCACCTCAGCGAGGAGCTCCTACGAGCAGTACTTC.

This clonotype appeared a few times. The chain couples TRBV20-1 to TRBJ2-1; perhaps TRBD2 as D (5 bases). CDR3 length: 15 residues. Germline V gene sequence: CDR1 DFQATT, CDR2 SNEGSKA (reference sequence). The CDR3 here is CSYPTGISSQNEQFF. The DNA of the CDR3 is TGCAGCTATCCCACGGGAATCTCCTCCCAAAATGAGCAGTTCTTC.

This clonotype was seen only a few times. This CDR3 reads CATSDSGTGEYEQYF. CDR3 sequence (DNA): TGTGCCACCAGTGATTCCGGGACAGGGGAATACGAGCAGTACTTC. This rearrangement joins TRBV24-1 to TRBJ2-5, with TRBD1 identical over 10 bases. Matching the DNA end better, TRBJ2-7 makes the J call doubtful. This CDR3 has 15 amino acids. Germline V gene sequence: CDR1 KGHDR, CDR2 SFDVKD.

The chain recombines TRBV7-3 with TRBJ2-1; D is undetermined. V was pared by 1 base and J by 6 bases, with 10 bases between. The CDR3 has 14 residues. CDR1 is SGHTA, CDR2 FQGTGA, per germline. The CDR3 nucleotides are TGTGCCAGCAGCTTAAAGGGTGGTCGCAATGAGCAGTTCTTC. It translates to CASSLKGGRNEQFF.

In its sample, this clonotype was seen once. The V and J genes are TRBV20-1 and TRBJ1-2; TRBD1 aligns across 10 bases. The CDR3 totals 16 residues. The V gene end was trimmed by 6 bases and the J gene end by 5 bases; junction bases not matched to a gene: 15. Per the germline V gene, CDR1 is DFQATT and CDR2 is SNEGSKA (reference sequence). CDR3 DNA sequence: TGCAGTGCCGGCCCCGTGGGGACAGGGGTTAAGTATGGCTACACCTTC. Protein sequence: CSAGPVGTGVKYGYTF.

V usage is TRBV3-1 and J usage is TRBJ1-1, with D possibly matching TRBD1 (6 bases). With 0 bases removed from V and 8 bases from J, the gap between germline ends came to 13 bases. This CDR3 has 14 residues. Germline CDR1 reads LGHDT; CDR2 reads YNNKEL (reference sequence). The CDR3 nucleotides are TGTGCCAGCAGCCAAGAAATCCGGACAGCCGAAGCTTTCTTT. Translation gives CASSQEIRTAEAFF.

As for this clonotype: A junction end diverges from the germline sequence, so it may reflect a read error. CDR3 in amino acids: CGASRLRNTEAFF. The CDR3 coding sequence is TGCGGTGCTAGTAGGTTGAGGAACACTGAAGCTTTCTTT. The rearrangement uses TRBV20-1 and TRBJ1-1; D is ambiguous. The CDR3 loop spans 13 amino acids. Germline values: CDR1 DFQATT, CDR2 SNEGSKA (reference sequence).

The rearrangement uses TRBV27 and TRBJ2-6; 9 nucleotides match TRBD1. The ends lost 4 bases at V and 0 bases at J; junction bases unmatched: 7. The CDR3 is made up of 18 amino acids. Per the germline V gene, CDR1 is MNHEY and CDR2 is SMNVEV (reference sequence). Written as DNA, the CDR3 is TGTGCCAGCAGTTACTGGACAGGGGTGAGCTCTGGGGCCAACGTCCTGACTTTC. Residues: CASSYWTGVSSGANVLTF. The whole variable domain, remainder taken from reference TRBV27 and TRBJ2-6, is EAQVTQNPRYLITVTGKKLTVTCSQNMNHEYMSWYRQDPGLGLRQIYYSMNVEVTDKGDVPEGYKVSRKEKRNFPLILESPSPNQTSLYFCASSYWTGVSSGANVLTFGAGSRLTVL.

This clonotype was seen once. The CDR3 sequence is CASKGLAYEQYF. DNA for the CDR3: TGTGCCAGCAAAGGGTTAGCCTACGAGCAGTACTTC. The V gene is TRBV28, the J gene TRBJ2-7; D call uncertain. Germline-derived CDR1 and CDR2 are MDHEN and SYDVKM. Trimming removed 7 bases from V and 2 bases from J, with 9 bases in between. This CDR3 comprises 12 residues.

The chain uses TRBV18 and TRBJ1-1; 9 positions match TRBD1. CDR1 and CDR2 from the germline V gene are KGHSH and LQKENI. The trim removed 6 bases at V and 2 bases at J, leaving 4 bases unmatched. The CDR3 spans 14 residues. For the CDR3, the DNA is TGTGCCAGCTCTATGGACAGGGGTAACACTGAAGCTTTCTTT. It translates to CASSMDRGNTEAFF.

The V gene is TRBV6-6, the J gene TRBJ1-1, with D possibly matching TRBD1 (5 bases). The CDR3 loop spans 15 amino acids. Germline-derived CDR1 and CDR2 are MNHNY and SVGAGI (reference sequence). The V gene lost 2 bases and the J gene lost 5 bases, with 15 bases spanning the gap. This CDR3 is CASSYPGGGGTEAFF. CDR3 nucleotide sequence: TGTGCCAGCAGTTACCCCGGGGGGGGAGGGACTGAAGCTTTCTTT.

The chain employs TRBV12-3 or TRBV12-4 and TRBJ2-2, with 15 bases matching TRBD2. CDR3 length equals 18 residues. J was trimmed by 3 bases and V by 5 bases; bases with no gene match: 7. CDR3 sequence: CASSGGLAGGLDTGELFF. In DNA form, the CDR3 reads TGTGCCAGCAGTGGCGGACTAGCGGGAGGGTTGGACACCGGGGAGCTGTTTTTT.

In regard to this clonotype: One junction end disagrees with the germline gene, perhaps due to a read error. The V and J genes are TRBV7-8 and TRBJ1-6; 9 bases fit TRBD1. Germline V CDR1 and CDR2: SGHVS, FQNEAQ. The length of the CDR3 is 19 residues. The chain's CDR3 is CANSSNWDREGSYNSPLHF. The CDR3 coding sequence is TGTGCCAACAGCTCAAACTGGGACAGGGAGGGCTCCTATAATTCACCCCTCCACTTT.

The J gene is TRBJ2-5, the V gene TRBV7-2; tentative D call: TRBD1 (7 bases). The V gene's germline CDR1 is SGHTA and CDR2 FQGNSA. This CDR3 contains 15 residues. V was cut by 2 bases and J by 1 base, with 11 bases left in between. This CDR3 reads CASSLQGGAQETQYF. In nucleotides, the CDR3 is TGTGCCAGCAGCTTACAGGGGGGAGCCCAAGAGACCCAGTACTTC.

The V call is TRBV4-1, the J call TRBJ1-1; 9 nucleotides match TRBD1. The CDR3 totals 14 residues. Germline CDR1 reads MGHRA; CDR2 reads YSYEKL. V trimming: 0 bases; J trimming: 10 bases; junction bases outside the gene matches: 6. The CDR3, as DNA: TGCGCCAGCAGCCAAGATTTGGGACAGGGCATAGCTTTCTTT. It specifies CASSQDLGQGIAFF.